One and the same sample provided the 13 T cell receptor beta chains below, sequenced in a study of beta chain features in type 1 diabetes. Expressed TCRB transcripts were sequenced because the entire RNA isolate underwent reverse transcription. The method was immunoSEQ multiplex PCR; TCRdb's version includes in-frame clones alone and lacks a portion of them. Found here are about 320,000 clones, around 15% of them singletons; the top ten hold 6.7%. Material for sequencing was central memory CD4+ T cells from blood. The receptors were gathered from a man in his thirties or forties in good health.

This clone has only a few counts. This chain connects TRBV21-1 to TRBJ2-6; no DNA check was done on the table's D call, TRBD1. TRBV21-1 is flagged as a pseudogene. This CDR3 spans 15 amino acids. The CDR3 loop reads CASSKRGSGANVLTF. Written as DNA, the CDR3 is TGTGCCAGCAGCAAAAGGGGCTCTGGGGCCAACGTCCTGACTTTC.

This clone was seen a handful of times. The V call is TRBV6-5, the J call TRBJ2-5, with 8 bases identical to TRBD2. This CDR3 region has 14 residues. J was trimmed by 2 bases and V by 11 bases; bases with no gene match: 10. In germline, CDR1 is MNHEY, CDR2 SVGAGI. DNA of the CDR3: TGTGCCTTTCTCCTGACTAGCGCACAAGAGACCCAGTACTTC. It codes for CAFLLTSAQETQYF.

This clone was counted a few times. The chain joins TRBV27 to TRBJ2-5, with 8 bases matching TRBD2. Germline-derived CDR1 and CDR2 are MNHEY and SMNVEV (reference sequence). The CDR3 totals 15 residues. With 5 bases clipped from V and 10 bases from J, the junction kept 15 bases outside the gene matches. CDR3 in DNA: TGTGCCAGCAGTAACCAACGGGGGGGGCTGGTTATCCAGTACTTC. Translating gives CASSNQRGGLVIQYF.

This clone occurred a few times. V and J are TRBV5-1 and TRBJ1-1; D is ambiguous. Germline loops: CDR1 SGHRS, CDR2 YFSETQ. Trimming took 4 bases from V and 3 from J, leaving 13 bases between them. CDR3 length: 14 amino acids. CDR3 residues: CASSPLGEYTEAFF. For the CDR3, the DNA is TGCGCCAGCAGCCCCCTTGGGGAATACACTGAAGCTTTCTTT.

V and J are TRBV14 and TRBJ2-7; 7 bases match TRBD1. Germline lookup yields CDR1 SGHDN and CDR2 FVKESK. CDR3 length: 14 amino acids. V lost 4 bases and J lost 3; bases outside the gene matches: 6. The CDR3 DNA reads TGTGCCAGCAGCCGAGGGACAGACCTCTACGAGCAGTACTTC. Its protein product is CASSRGTDLYEQYF.

The chain couples TRBV4-3 to TRBJ2-2; D is ambiguous. Looked up from germline, CDR1 is LGHNA and CDR2 is YSLEER. CDR3 size: 15 residues. V was cut by 2 bases and J by 3 bases, with 10 bases left in between. CDR3 loop: CASSQQWPHTGELFF. The CDR3 DNA follows: TGCGCCAGCAGCCAACAATGGCCGCACACCGGGGAGCTGTTTTTT.

This clone was counted between two and nine times. This chain links TRBV2 with TRBJ2-6; no firm D call. The CDR3 runs to 17 residues. V gave up 5 bases and J gave up 0 bases, with 14 bases separating them. In germline, CDR1 is SNHLY, CDR2 FYNNEI. The CDR3 spells CASSHADGDSGANVLTF. DNA for the CDR3: TGTGCCAGCAGTCACGCTGACGGAGACTCTGGGGCCAACGTCCTGACTTTC.

This clone was counted many times. CDR3 loop: CASRIRDIDGYTF. CDR3 in DNA: TGTGCCAGCAGGATAAGGGATATAGATGGCTACACCTTC. The chain joins TRBV2 to TRBJ1-2; D unclear. This CDR3 has 13 amino acids. Trimming left V 6 bases short and J 6 bases short, with 14 bases between. From germline, CDR1 is SNHLY and CDR2 FYNNEI. The full variable domain, with the rest looked up from reference TRBV2 and TRBJ1-2, is EPEVTQTPSHQVTQMGQEVILRCVPISNHLYFYWYRQILGQKVEFLVSFYNNEISEKSEIFDDQFSVERPDGSNFTLKIRSTKLEDSAMYFCASRIRDIDGYTFGSGTRLTVV.

This clone was picked up a small number of times. The rearrangement links TRBV6-5 to TRBJ1-5, with D hard to call. There are 15 residues in the CDR3. The germline V and J ends were trimmed by 4 bases and 7 bases, with 17 bases remaining between them. Germline V CDR1 and CDR2: MNHEY, SVGAGI. The CDR3 DNA reads as TGTGCCAGCAGTTTATCACTAGCTAGCGGGCAGCCCCAGCATTTT. This encodes CASSLSLASGQPQHF.

The chain links TRBV7-9 to TRBJ2-3; possibly TRBD2 for D (5 bases). There are 15 residues in the CDR3. The V gene lost 4 bases and the J gene lost 0 bases, with 11 bases spanning the gap. From germline, CDR1 is SEHNR and CDR2 FQNEAQ (reference sequence). CDR3: CASSSLSGSTDTQYF. The CDR3 DNA reads TGTGCCAGCAGCTCACTGTCGGGGAGCACAGATACGCAGTATTTT. Supplemented by reference TRBV7-9 and TRBJ2-3, the full variable domain reads DTGVSQNPRHKITKRGQNVTFRCDPISEHNRLYWYRQTLGQGPEFLTYFQNEAQLEKSRLLSDRFSAERPKGSFSTLEIQRTEQGDSAMYLCASSSLSGSTDTQYFGPGTRLTVL.

This sequence joins TRBV9 and TRBJ2-1, with 12 bases identical to TRBD2. The CDR3 is made up of 17 amino acids. Trimming at V came to 3 bases and at J to 7 bases, leaving 11 bases not matched to a gene. Germline loops: CDR1 SGDLS, CDR2 YYNGEE. The CDR3 loop is CASSGHASGGARNEQFF. CDR3 DNA sequence: TGTGCCAGCAGCGGGCATGCTAGCGGGGGGGCCCGGAATGAGCAGTTCTTC.

The rearrangement joins TRBV2 to TRBJ2-7; the match to TRBD2 covers 8 bases. Looked up from germline, CDR1 is SNHLY and CDR2 is FYNNEI. V lost 5 bases to trimming and J lost 3 bases; unmatched junction nucleotides: 3. CDR3 length: 13 residues. The CDR3: CASSFGGVYEQYF. The CDR3 bases are TGTGCCAGCAGTTTCGGGGGGGTCTACGAGCAGTACTTC.

The chain combines TRBV7-7 with TRBJ2-5; maybe TRBD1 (6 bases). With 0 bases removed from V and 5 bases from J, the gap between germline ends came to 10 bases. The CDR3 is 14 residues long. Germline V gene data show CDR1 as SSHAT and CDR2 as FNYEAQ (reference sequence). This CDR3 reads CASSLASRGETQYF. CDR3 in DNA: TGTGCCAGCAGCTTAGCGTCTAGGGGGGAGACCCAGTACTTC. The complete variable domain, with remaining parts taken from reference TRBV7-7 and TRBJ2-5, reads GAGVSQSPRYKVTKRGQDVTLRCDPISSHATLYWYQQALGQGPEFLTYFNYEAQPDKSGLPSDRFSAERPEGSISTLTIQRTEQRDSAMYRCASSLASRGETQYFGPGTRLLVL.